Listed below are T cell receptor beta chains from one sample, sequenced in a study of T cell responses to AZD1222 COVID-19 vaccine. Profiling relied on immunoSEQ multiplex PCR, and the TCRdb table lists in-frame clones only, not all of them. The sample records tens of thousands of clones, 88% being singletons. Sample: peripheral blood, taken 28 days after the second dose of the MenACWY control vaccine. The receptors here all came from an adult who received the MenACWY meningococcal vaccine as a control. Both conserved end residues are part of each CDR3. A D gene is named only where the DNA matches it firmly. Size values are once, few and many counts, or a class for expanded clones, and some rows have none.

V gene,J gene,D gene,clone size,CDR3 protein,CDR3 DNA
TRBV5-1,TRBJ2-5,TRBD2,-,CASSPGTSGMGLQETQYF,TGCGCCAGCAGCCCGGGGACTAGCGGGATGGGCCTCCAAGAGACCCAGTACTTC
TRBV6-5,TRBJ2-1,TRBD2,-,CASSYERTSGINEQFF,TGTGCCAGCAGTTACGAGAGGACTAGCGGAATTAATGAGCAGTTCTTC
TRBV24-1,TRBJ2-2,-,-,CAIRDRGTGELFF,TGTGCCATTCGTGATCGGGGTACCGGGGAGCTGTTTTTT
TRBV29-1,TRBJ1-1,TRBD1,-,CSVRDREAFF,TGCAGCGTGAGGGACAGGGAAGCTTTCTTT
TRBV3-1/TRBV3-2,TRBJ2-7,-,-,CASSSTGIYEQYF,TGTGCCAGCAGCTCGACAGGCATCTACGAGCAGTACTTC
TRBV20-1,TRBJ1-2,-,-,CSASRPGYTF,TGCAGTGCTAGTCGCCCAGGCTACACCTTC
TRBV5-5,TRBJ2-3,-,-,CASSLNRGSTDTQYF,TGTGCCAGCAGCTTGAATCGGGGCAGCACAGATACGCAGTATTTT
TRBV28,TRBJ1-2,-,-,CASSFRTTTLIGYTF,TGTGCCAGCAGTTTTAGGACAACTACCTTAATAGGCTACACCTTC
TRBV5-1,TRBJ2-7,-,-,CASSLDGSGYEQYF,TGCGCCAGCAGCTTAGACGGGAGTGGATACGAGCAGTACTTC
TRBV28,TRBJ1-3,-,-,CASSLTGNTIYF,TGTGCCAGCAGTTTAACTGGAAACACCATATATTTT
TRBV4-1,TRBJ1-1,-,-,CASIGRTANTEAFF,TGCGCCAGCATCGGACGGACGGCGAACACTGAAGCTTTCTTT
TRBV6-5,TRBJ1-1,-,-,CASSYSRNTEAFF,TGTGCCAGCAGTTACAGCAGGAACACTGAAGCTTTCTTT
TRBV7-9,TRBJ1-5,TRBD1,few,CASSPGQGHANQPQHF,TGTGCCAGCAGCCCGGGACAGGGGCACGCCAATCAGCCCCAGCATTTT
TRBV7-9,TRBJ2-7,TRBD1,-,CASSLAGQGGAPYEQYF,TGTGCCAGCAGCTTAGCGGGACAGGGCGGCGCCCCCTACGAGCAGTACTTC
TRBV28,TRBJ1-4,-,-,CASSLLGGRGEKLFF,TGTGCCAGCAGTTTATTAGGGGGGAGAGGTGAAAAACTGTTTTTT
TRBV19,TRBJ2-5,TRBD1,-,CASSPRTGFTETQYF,TGTGCCAGTAGTCCCCGGACAGGGTTTACGGAGACCCAGTACTTC
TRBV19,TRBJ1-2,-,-,CASSMSGGGYGYTF,TGTGCCAGTAGTATGAGCGGAGGAGGCTATGGCTACACCTTC
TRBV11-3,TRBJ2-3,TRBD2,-,CASSVISGRDTDTQYF,TGTGCCAGCAGCGTTATTAGCGGGAGGGACACAGATACGCAGTATTTT
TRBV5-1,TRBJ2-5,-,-,CASSSGGSGETQYF,TGCGCCAGCAGCTCTGGGGGAAGTGGAGAGACCCAGTACTTC
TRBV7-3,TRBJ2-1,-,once,CASSLFGSYEQFF,TGTGCCAGCAGCTTATTCGGGAGTTATGAGCAGTTCTTC
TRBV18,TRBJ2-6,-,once,CASSPRSGNSGANVLTF,TGTGCCAGCTCACCCCGTTCGGGGAACTCTGGGGCCAACGTCCTGACTTTC
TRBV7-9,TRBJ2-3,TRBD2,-,CASSLSSGSGARTDTQYF,TGTGCCAGCAGCTTAAGTAGCGGGAGTGGGGCACGCACAGATACGCAGTATTTT
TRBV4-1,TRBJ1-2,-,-,CASSQDGAAFRRLTNYGYTF,TGCGCCAGCAGCCAAGATGGGGCAGCCTTTCGCCGTCTTACTAACTATGGCTACACCTTC
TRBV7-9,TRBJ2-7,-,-,CASSLGSYEQYF,TGTGCCAGCAGCTTAGGGAGCTACGAGCAGTACTTC
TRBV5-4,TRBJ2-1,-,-,CASSLETNRNEQFF,TGTGCCAGCAGCTTGGAGACGAACAGGAATGAGCAGTTCTTC
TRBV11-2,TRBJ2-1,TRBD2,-,CASSSTLAGGSIPQFF,TGTGCCAGCAGCTCCACGCTAGCGGGAGGGTCAATTCCGCAGTTCTTC
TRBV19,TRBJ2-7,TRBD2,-,CASRGSGRAQHEQYF,TGTGCCAGTAGAGGAAGCGGGAGGGCCCAACACGAGCAGTACTTC
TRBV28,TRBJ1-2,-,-,CASSVPGRGYTF,TGTGCCAGCAGTGTTCCGGGGAGGGGCTACACCTTC
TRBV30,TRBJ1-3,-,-,CAWNLGMGNTIYF,TGTGCCTGGAATTTGGGGATGGGAAACACCATATATTTT
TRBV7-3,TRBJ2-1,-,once,CASSLTAFGSEQFF,TGTGCCAGCAGCTTAACGGCCTTCGGGAGTGAGCAGTTCTTC
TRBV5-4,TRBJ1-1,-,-,CASSRDPNTEAFF,TGTGCCAGCAGCCGGGACCCGAACACTGAAGCTTTCTTT
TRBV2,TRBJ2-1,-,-,CASSDIQATVDEQFF,TGTGCCAGCAGTGATATACAGGCGACGGTCGATGAGCAGTTCTTC
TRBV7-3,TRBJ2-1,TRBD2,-,CASSFLAGEGNEQFF,TGTGCCAGCAGCTTTCTAGCGGGTGAGGGCAATGAGCAGTTCTTC
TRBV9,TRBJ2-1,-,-,CASSVEPRRGPHNEQFF,TGTGCCAGCAGCGTAGAGCCCAGGCGGGGTCCCCACAATGAGCAGTTCTTC
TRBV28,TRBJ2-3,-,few,CASSDTDTQYF,TGTGCCAGCAGTGACACAGATACGCAGTATTTT
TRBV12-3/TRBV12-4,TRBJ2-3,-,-,CASSYGYTDTQYF,TGTGCCAGCAGCTATGGCTACACAGATACGCAGTATTTT
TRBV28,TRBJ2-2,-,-,CASSLFGRGTGELFF,TGTGCCAGCAGTTTATTTGGGAGAGGAACCGGGGAGCTGTTTTTT
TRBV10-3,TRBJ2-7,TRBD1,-,CAISGATGQGGYEQYF,TGTGCCATCAGTGGGGCGACGGGACAGGGAGGTTACGAGCAGTACTTC
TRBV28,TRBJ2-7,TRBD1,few,CASSLGQAGSYEQYF,TGTGCCAGCAGTTTAGGACAGGCCGGCTCCTACGAGCAGTACTTC
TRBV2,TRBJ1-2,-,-,CASRGNSYGYTF,TGTGCCAGCAGGGGGAACAGCTATGGCTACACCTTC
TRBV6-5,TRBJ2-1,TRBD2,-,CASSPGTRVSREQFF,TGTGCCAGCAGTCCCGGGACTAGGGTTTCGCGTGAGCAGTTCTTC
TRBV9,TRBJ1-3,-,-,CASSADIGSGNTIYF,TGTGCCAGCAGCGCAGACATAGGCTCTGGAAACACCATATATTTT
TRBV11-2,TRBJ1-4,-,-,CASSRTTTSNEKLFF,TGTGCCAGCAGCCGAACGACAACGTCTAATGAAAAACTGTTTTTT
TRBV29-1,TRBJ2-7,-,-,CSVDPTGTSYEQYF,TGCAGCGTTGATCCGACAGGAACCTCCTACGAGCAGTACTTC
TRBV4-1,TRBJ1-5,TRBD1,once,CASSQEGTGDQPQHF,TGCGCCAGCAGCCAAGAAGGGACAGGGGATCAGCCCCAGCATTTT
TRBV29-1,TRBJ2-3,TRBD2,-,CSGTSDFFEDTQYF,TGCAGCGGGACTAGCGATTTTTTTGAGGATACGCAGTATTTT
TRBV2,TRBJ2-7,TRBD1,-,CASRSTTGGGEQYF,TGTGCCAGCAGAAGTACGACAGGGGGGGGCGAGCAGTACTTC
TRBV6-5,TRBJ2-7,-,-,CASSYSPRVIHEQYF,TGTGCCAGCAGTTACTCTCCCCGGGTTATACACGAGCAGTACTTC
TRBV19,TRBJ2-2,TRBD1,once,CASTDRGITGELFF,TGTGCCAGTACAGACAGGGGTATCACCGGGGAGCTGTTTTTT
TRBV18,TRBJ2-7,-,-,CASSLPGPFYEQYF,TGTGCCAGCTCACTCCCGGGACCATTTTACGAGCAGTACTTC
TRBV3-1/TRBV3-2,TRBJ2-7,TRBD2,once,CASSRGGRASYEQYF,TGTGCCAGCAGCCGTGGCGGGAGGGCCTCCTACGAGCAGTACTTC
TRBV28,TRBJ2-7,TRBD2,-,CASRLSGSPYEQYF,TGTGCCAGCAGACTTAGCGGGAGCCCATACGAGCAGTACTTC
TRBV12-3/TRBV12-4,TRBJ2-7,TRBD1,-,CASSFLTGDEQYF,TGTGCCAGCAGTTTTCTGACAGGGGACGAGCAGTACTTC
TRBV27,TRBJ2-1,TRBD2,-,CAARGTSGYNEQFF,TGTGCCGCCCGCGGGACTAGCGGTTACAATGAGCAGTTCTTC
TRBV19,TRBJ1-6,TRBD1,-,CASSIRDRGNSPLHF,TGTGCCAGTAGTATAAGGGACAGGGGAAACTCACCCCTCCACTTT
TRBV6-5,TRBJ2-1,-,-,CASSSPTQAPYNEQFF,TGTGCCAGCAGTTCGCCGACTCAAGCGCCCTACAATGAGCAGTTCTTC
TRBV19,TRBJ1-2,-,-,CASSLAALPNYGYTF,TGTGCCAGTAGTCTCGCAGCCTTACCTAACTATGGCTACACCTTC
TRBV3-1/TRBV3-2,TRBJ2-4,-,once,CASSQEPIAKNIQYF,TGTGCCAGCAGCCAAGAACCCATAGCCAAAAACATTCAGTACTTC
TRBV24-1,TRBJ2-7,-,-,CATSEQGPGGEQYF,TGTGCCACCAGTGAACAGGGCCCGGGTGGCGAGCAGTACTTC